The 31 T cell receptor beta chains listed next were all sequenced from one sample in a study of blood T cell repertoires in COVID-19. Sequencing was performed with immunoSEQ multiplex PCR; in TCRdb, only in-frame clones are kept and a portion is missing. The sample records 310,000 or so clones, 80% to 90% being singletons. Input material: peripheral blood. These receptors came from a man aged 25 to 40 with COVID-19, enrolled during active disease.

The chain uses TRBV28 and TRBJ2-1; no definite D call. CDR1 and CDR2 from the germline V gene are MDHEN and SYDVKM. The ends were cut back, 3 bases at V and 0 bases at J, with 6 bases in the middle. CDR3 size: 14 residues. The CDR3 nucleotides read TGTGCCAGCAGTTTTAGCTTCTCCTACAATGAGCAGTTCTTC. Translated, it gives CASSFSFSYNEQFF.

The chain uses TRBV4-1 and TRBJ1-4; TRBD1 might be the D (5 bases). V lost 4 bases and J lost 0, with 15 bases in between. This CDR3 contains 17 residues. Germline CDR1 is MGHRA and CDR2 is YSYEKL. CDR3 loop: CASSPNAGPATNEKLFF. The CDR3 DNA sequence: TGCGCCAGCAGCCCTAACGCAGGGCCTGCAACTAATGAAAAACTGTTTTTT.

This chain uses TRBV7-9 with TRBJ1-4; D perhaps matches TRBD1 (6 bases). V lost 5 bases and J 8 bases, leaving 15 bases between the germline ends. This CDR3 region has 14 residues. Germline values: CDR1 SEHNR, CDR2 FQNEAQ (reference sequence). The CDR3 region is CASSVTGSGEKLFF. In DNA form, the CDR3 reads TGTGCCAGCAGCGTAACAGGGTCGGGGGAAAAACTGTTTTTT.

The CDR3 loop reads CASSFTPKTGANYGYTF. In nucleotides, the CDR3 is TGTGCCAGCAGCTTTACCCCAAAGACCGGAGCTAACTATGGCTACACCTTC. The J gene is TRBJ1-2, the V gene TRBV7-3; D uncertain. CDR3 length: 17 residues. Germline-derived CDR1 and CDR2 are SGHTA and FQGTGA. The germline V and J ends were trimmed by 3 bases and 0 bases, with 17 bases remaining between them.

This sequence joins TRBV6-4 and TRBJ2-3; 7 bases map to TRBD2. The V and J ends lost 5 bases and 3 bases, in that order; junction bases with no gene match: 8. This CDR3 region has 15 residues. The germline V gene encodes CDR1 MRHNA and CDR2 SNTAGT. CDR3 protein: CASSFMAGETDTQYF. In DNA, the CDR3 is TGTGCCAGCAGTTTTATGGCGGGAGAAACAGATACGCAGTATTTT.

The chain links TRBV7-9 to TRBJ2-3; perhaps TRBD1 as D (6 bases). The CDR3 is made up of 13 amino acids. Germline V gene sequence: CDR1 SEHNR, CDR2 FQNEAQ (reference sequence). V lost 3 bases and J lost 4, with 8 bases in between. CDR3 in amino acids: CASSFRGADTQYF. The DNA for the CDR3 is TGTGCCAGCAGCTTCAGGGGTGCAGATACGCAGTATTTT.

J is TRBJ2-1 and V is TRBV19, with 9 bases aligning to TRBD1. Unmatched junction bases numbered 2, after V lost 7 bases and J lost 4 bases. CDR3 length: 13 amino acids. Per germline, CDR1 LNHDA and CDR2 SQIVND (reference sequence). The CDR3 DNA sequence: TGTGCCAGTAAGGACAGGGGATACAATGAGCAGTTCTTC. Translating it yields CASKDRGYNEQFF.

V usage is TRBV7-9 and J usage is TRBJ2-5, with D possibly being TRBD2 (6 bases). This CDR3 has 15 amino acids. The V end was cut by 2 bases, the J end by 5 bases, with 15 bases between. Germline assignment: CDR1 SEHNR and CDR2 FQNEAQ (reference sequence). The CDR3 nucleotides read TGTGCCAGCAGCTTATTTCCGGGGAGGAGCGAGACCCAGTACTTC. Translated: CASSLFPGRSETQYF. Complete variable domain (other parts from reference TRBV7-9 and TRBJ2-5): DTGVSQNPRHKITKRGQNVTFRCDPISEHNRLYWYRQTLGQGPEFLTYFQNEAQLEKSRLLSDRFSAERPKGSFSTLEIQRTEQGDSAMYLCASSLFPGRSETQYFGPGTRLLVL.

This clone showed up just once. This chain uses TRBV5-1 with TRBJ2-5, with 12 bases that match TRBD2. The V segment lost 4 bases and the J segment 5 bases; nucleotides outside the gene matches: 6. Germline assignment: CDR1 SGHRS and CDR2 YFSETQ. CDR3 length: 15 residues. The CDR3 loop is CASSRSSGRAETQYF. DNA for the CDR3: TGCGCCAGCAGCAGATCTAGCGGGAGGGCGGAGACCCAGTACTTC. Using reference TRBV5-1 and TRBJ2-5 for the parts outside the CDR3, the full variable domain is KAGVTQTPRYLIKTRGQQVTLSCSPISGHRSVSWYQQTPGQGLQFLFEYFSETQRNKGNFPGRFSGRQFSNSRSEMNVSTLELGDSALYLCASSRSSGRAETQYFGPGTRLLVL.

The V call is TRBV10-1, the J call TRBJ2-3; 8 bases line up with TRBD2. V gave up 4 bases and J gave up 2 bases; unmatched junction bases: 14. The CDR3 has 18 residues. Germline V gives CDR1 WNHNN, CDR2 SYGVQD (reference sequence). CDR3 sequence (DNA): TGCGCCAGCAGTGCGCACCCATGTCCACTAGCGGTCACAGATACGCAGTATTTT. It yields the protein CASSAHPCPLAVTDTQYF.

The genes are TRBV28 and TRBJ1-5, with 7 bases identical to TRBD1. The V and J ends lost 3 bases and 1 base, in that order; junction bases with no gene match: 6. Per germline, CDR1 MDHEN and CDR2 SYDVKM. The CDR3 has 16 amino acids. CDR3 residues: CASSFFRGTSNQPQHF. DNA for the CDR3: TGTGCCAGCAGTTTCTTCAGGGGGACGAGCAATCAGCCCCAGCATTTT.

This clone was observed a single time. V and J are TRBV5-6 and TRBJ2-5; D is ambiguous. Trimming left V 2 bases short and J 4 bases short, with 9 bases between. Germline V CDR1 and CDR2: SGHDT, YYEEEE. The CDR3 loop spans 13 amino acids. The chain's CDR3 is CASSFRERETQYF. The CDR3 DNA follows: TGTGCCAGCAGCTTTCGAGAGCGAGAGACCCAGTACTTC.

V is TRBV7-6 and J is TRBJ2-2; 8 positions match TRBD1. The CDR3 runs to 17 residues. V was clipped by 2 bases and J by 3 bases; unmatched bases: 8. Per the germline V gene, CDR1 is SGHVS and CDR2 is FNYEAQ. The CDR3 spells CASSLLGQGQHTGELFF. The CDR3 DNA is TGTGCCAGCAGCTTACTTGGACAGGGACAGCACACCGGGGAGCTGTTTTTT.

The rearrangement uses TRBV18 and TRBJ2-7, with D maybe TRBD2 (5 bases). V lost 2 bases, J lost 6 bases, and 8 bases lay in between. The germline V gene has CDR1 KGHSH and CDR2 LQKENI. The CDR3 runs to 12 residues. The CDR3 reads CASSPEGREQYF. In DNA form, the CDR3 reads TGTGCCAGCTCACCAGAGGGTCGCGAGCAGTACTTC.

The chain links TRBV11-1 to TRBJ2-3; D ambiguous. The CDR3 is 13 residues long. Germline CDR1 reads SGHAT; CDR2 reads FQDESV (reference sequence). V lost 6 bases and J lost 2, with 9 bases in between. The CDR3 nucleotides read TGTGCCAGCAGTGACTTTTACACAGATACGCAGTATTTT. Its translation: CASSDFYTDTQYF.

CDR3 sequence (DNA): TGTGCCAGTAGTATTAGGGTCGAGACAGGGTACACTGAAGCTTTCTTT. Translation: CASSIRVETGYTEAFF. The V and J genes are TRBV19 and TRBJ1-1; the match to TRBD1 covers 7 bases. Per germline, CDR1 LNHDA and CDR2 SQIVND (reference sequence). The CDR3 is 16 amino acids. Germline trimming cut 3 bases from V and 3 bases from J; bases unmatched to any gene: 10.

The V and J genes are TRBV5-5 and TRBJ2-7; TRBD1 is a possible D gene (5 bases). Trimming took off 1 base at V and 5 bases at J, with 7 bases between the two ends. Germline CDR1 is SGHKS and CDR2 is YYEKEE (reference sequence). CDR3 size: 12 residues. CDR3 nucleotides: TGTGCCAGCAGCTTGCAGGGCCACGAGCAGTACTTC. Translated: CASSLQGHEQYF.

The chain recombines TRBV5-1 with TRBJ1-1, with D maybe TRBD1 (5 bases). Trimming took 1 base from V and 1 from J, leaving 14 bases between them. Germline V gives CDR1 SGHRS, CDR2 YFSETQ. CDR3 length: 16 amino acids. The CDR3 loop is CASSLIGVQTNTEAFF. The CDR3 DNA sequence: TGCGCCAGCAGCTTGATAGGGGTCCAGACGAACACTGAAGCTTTCTTT.

This clone was found once. The CDR3 loop is CASSLRPGDTQYF. DNA for the CDR3: TGTGCCAGCAGCCTCCGCCCGGGAGATACGCAGTATTTT. The chain links TRBV9 to TRBJ2-3, with D uncertain. V was trimmed by 4 bases and J by 5 bases, leaving 11 bases between them. Germline V gene data show CDR1 as SGDLS and CDR2 as YYNGEE. This CDR3 region has 13 residues.

The chain has TRBV7-3 and TRBJ2-1; 11 nucleotides line up with TRBD2. The CDR3 has 13 amino acids. V was clipped by 5 bases and J by 10 bases; unmatched bases: 4. Germline CDR1 SGHTA, CDR2 FQGTGA. The CDR3 reads CASSLRLAGEQFF. CDR3 coding DNA: TGTGCCAGCAGCCTGAGACTAGCGGGGGAGCAGTTCTTC.

The chain's CDR3 is CASSLFNKNIQYF. In DNA form, the CDR3 reads TGTGCCAGCAGTTTATTTAACAAAAACATTCAGTACTTC. The V call is TRBV12-3 or TRBV12-4, the J call TRBJ2-4; D not resolved. The length of the CDR3 is 13 residues. The V end lost 2 bases, the J end lost 3 bases, and 5 bases lay between the germline ends.

V usage is TRBV5-4 and J usage is TRBJ1-4; the match to TRBD1 covers 7 bases. The ends lost 0 bases at V and 15 bases at J; junction bases unmatched: 8. Germline V lookup: CDR1 SGHNT, CDR2 YYREEE (reference sequence). The CDR3 length is 13 residues. The CDR3, as DNA: TGTGCCAGCAGCTTGGGACCAACAGGGGTTTTGTTTTTT. Its translation is CASSLGPTGVLFF.

The chain links TRBV29-1 to TRBJ2-1, with TRBD2 matching 12 bases. The trim removed 6 bases at V and 8 bases at J, leaving 8 bases unmatched. This CDR3 comprises 14 residues. Germline values: CDR1 SQVTM, CDR2 ANQGSEA. CDR3 sequence (DNA): TGCAGCGTGCCGGGACTAGCGGGCCCAGATGAGCAGTTCTTC. It translates to CSVPGLAGPDEQFF.

V gene TRBV25-1 combines with J gene TRBJ1-2; D gene unclear. The CDR3 runs 14 residues. Deletions cut 5 bases from V and 6 bases from J, with 16 bases between. The germline V gene has CDR1 MGHDK and CDR2 SYGVNS. The CDR3 sequence is CASSKGLGKNGYTF. CDR3 nucleotide sequence: TGTGCCAGCAGTAAAGGACTGGGGAAGAATGGCTACACCTTC.

This chain uses TRBV4-2 with TRBJ2-2; 8 bases match TRBD1. This CDR3 is 16 amino acids long. Per the germline V gene, CDR1 is LGHNA and CDR2 is YNFKEQ. The J segment lost 5 bases and the V segment lost 2 bases, leaving 7 bases of the junction unmatched. CDR3 coding DNA: TGTGCCAGCAGCCAACGACGACAGGGGCTGACCGGGGAGCTGTTTTTT. This codes for CASSQRRQGLTGELFF.

The chain joins TRBV27 to TRBJ2-7; 11 bases agree with TRBD1. The CDR3 spans 15 residues. Trimming at V came to 5 bases and at J to 5 bases, leaving 8 bases not matched to a gene. Germline CDR1 and CDR2: MNHEY and SMNVEV (reference sequence). The CDR3 loop is CASSPRTGGGDEQYF. DNA for the CDR3: TGTGCCAGCAGTCCCCGGACAGGGGGCGGGGACGAGCAGTACTTC.

This chain joins TRBV11-3 and TRBJ2-7, with 12 bases identical to TRBD1. J gave up 7 bases and V 6 bases, and 4 bases lay outside the gene matches. The V gene's germline CDR1 is SGHNT and CDR2 YENEEA. The CDR3 extends over 13 amino acids. The CDR3 sequence is CASSRDRGREQYF. Here the CDR3 DNA reads TGTGCCAGCAGTCGGGACAGGGGGCGAGAGCAGTACTTC. The entire variable domain, with the rest obtained from reference TRBV11-3 and TRBJ2-7, is as follows: EAGVVQSPRYKIIEKKQPVAFWCNPISGHNTLYWYLQNLGQGPELLIRYENEEAVDDSQLPKDRFSAERLKGVDSTLKIQPAELGDSAVYLCASSRDRGREQYFGPGTRLTVT.

The chain couples TRBV12-3 or TRBV12-4 to TRBJ2-2, with D tentatively TRBD2 (5 bases). Between the trimmed V and J ends, which lost 3 bases and 6 bases, there was a span of 8 bases. The CDR3 consists of 13 residues. The CDR3 nucleotides read TGTGCCAGCAGTTTTGAGGGCTCCGGGGAGCTGTTTTTT. This translates into CASSFEGSGELFF.

The J gene is TRBJ2-2, the V gene TRBV19; 8 bases map to TRBD2. The ends lost 4 bases at V and 3 bases at J; junction bases unmatched: 13. CDR3 length equals 18 residues. Per the germline V gene, CDR1 is LNHDA and CDR2 is SQIVND (reference sequence). The CDR3 DNA reads TGTGCCAGTAGTACCCCCCAAATGACGGGGGGGTACACCGGGGAGCTGTTTTTT. Translating it yields CASSTPQMTGGYTGELFF.

CDR3 nucleotides: TGTGCCAGCAGTTTATATCAGGGTTCAACTAATGAAAAACTGTTTTTT. It encodes CASSLYQGSTNEKLFF. This chain joins TRBV27 and TRBJ1-4, with TRBD1 as a possible D gene (5 bases). Germline V gene sequence: CDR1 MNHEY, CDR2 SMNVEV (reference sequence). V lost 1 base and J 0 bases, leaving 9 bases between the germline ends. This CDR3 has 16 residues.

The rearrangement uses TRBV27 and TRBJ2-5, with TRBD2 identical over 11 bases. The CDR3 extends over 15 amino acids. J lost 4 bases, V lost 4 bases, and 5 bases had no gene match. Germline CDR1 is MNHEY and CDR2 is SMNVEV (reference sequence). CDR3: CASSYISGGVETQYF. CDR3 bases: TGTGCCAGCAGTTATATTAGCGGGGGGGTAGAGACCCAGTACTTC.